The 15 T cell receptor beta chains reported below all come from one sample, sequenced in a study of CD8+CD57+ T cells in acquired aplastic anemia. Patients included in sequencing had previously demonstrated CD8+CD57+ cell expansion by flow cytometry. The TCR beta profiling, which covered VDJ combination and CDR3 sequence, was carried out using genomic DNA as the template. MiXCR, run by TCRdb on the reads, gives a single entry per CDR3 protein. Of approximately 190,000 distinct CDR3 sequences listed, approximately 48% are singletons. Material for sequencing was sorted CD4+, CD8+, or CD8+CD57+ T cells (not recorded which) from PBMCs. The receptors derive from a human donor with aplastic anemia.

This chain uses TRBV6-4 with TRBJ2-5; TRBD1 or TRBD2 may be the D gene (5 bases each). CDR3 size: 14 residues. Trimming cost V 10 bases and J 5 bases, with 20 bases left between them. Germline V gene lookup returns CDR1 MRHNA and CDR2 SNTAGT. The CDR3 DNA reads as TGTGCCATCAGGGAGACATGGCCCTCTGAGACCCAGTACTTC. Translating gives CAIRETWPSETQYF.

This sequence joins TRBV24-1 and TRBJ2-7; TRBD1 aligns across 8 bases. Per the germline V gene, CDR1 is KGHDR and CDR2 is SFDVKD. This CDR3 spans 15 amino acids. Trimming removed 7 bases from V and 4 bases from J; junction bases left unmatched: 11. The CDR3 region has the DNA TGTGCCACCAGCCAATCCGGGACAGGTCAATACGAGCAGTACTTC. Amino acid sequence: CATSQSGTGQYEQYF.

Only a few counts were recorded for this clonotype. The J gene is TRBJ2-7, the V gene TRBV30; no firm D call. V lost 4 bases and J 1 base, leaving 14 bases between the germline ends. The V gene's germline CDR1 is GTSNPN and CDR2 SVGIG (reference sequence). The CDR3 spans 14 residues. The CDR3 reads CAWTRTFPSYEQYF. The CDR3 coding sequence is TGTGCCTGGACAAGGACCTTCCCTTCCTACGAGCAGTACTTC.

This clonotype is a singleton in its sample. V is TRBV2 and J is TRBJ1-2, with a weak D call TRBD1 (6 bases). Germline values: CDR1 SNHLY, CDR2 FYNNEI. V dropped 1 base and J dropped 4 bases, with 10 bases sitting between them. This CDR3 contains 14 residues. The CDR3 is CASSEEGGAYGYTF. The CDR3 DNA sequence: TGTGCCAGCAGTGAAGAGGGGGGGGCCTATGGCTACACCTTC.

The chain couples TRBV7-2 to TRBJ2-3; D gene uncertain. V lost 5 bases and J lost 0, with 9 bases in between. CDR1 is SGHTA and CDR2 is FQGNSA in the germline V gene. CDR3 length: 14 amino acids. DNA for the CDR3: TGTGCCAGCAGCAAGATGGGGAGCACAGATACGCAGTATTTT. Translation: CASSKMGSTDTQYF.

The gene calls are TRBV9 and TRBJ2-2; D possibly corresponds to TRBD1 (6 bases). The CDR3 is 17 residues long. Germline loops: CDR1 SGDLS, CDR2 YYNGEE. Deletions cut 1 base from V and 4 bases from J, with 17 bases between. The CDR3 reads CASSVHLWWGRTGELFF. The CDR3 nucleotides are TGTGCCAGCAGCGTACATCTCTGGTGGGGGCGCACCGGGGAGCTGTTTTTT.

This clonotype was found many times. This CDR3 is CASSQAGARNTIYF. The DNA of the CDR3 is TGTGCCAGCAGCCAAGCGGGGGCGCGGAACACCATATATTTT. This sequence joins TRBV3-1 and TRBJ1-3, with D possibly matching TRBD1 (6 bases). The V end lost 1 base, the J end lost 7 bases, and 11 bases lay between the germline ends. The CDR3 has 14 amino acids. The germline V gene encodes CDR1 LGHDT and CDR2 YNNKEL (reference sequence).

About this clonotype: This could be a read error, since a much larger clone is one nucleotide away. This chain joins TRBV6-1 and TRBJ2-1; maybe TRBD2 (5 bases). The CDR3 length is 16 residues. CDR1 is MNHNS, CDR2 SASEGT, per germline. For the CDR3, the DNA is TGTGTCAGCAGTGCGAGGACTGTTAGCTCCTACAATGAGCAGTTCTTC. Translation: CVSSARTVSSYNEQFF.

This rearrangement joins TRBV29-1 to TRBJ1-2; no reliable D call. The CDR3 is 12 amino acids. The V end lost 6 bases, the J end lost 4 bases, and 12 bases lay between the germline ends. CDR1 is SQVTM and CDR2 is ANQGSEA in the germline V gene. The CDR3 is CSVRVATYGYTF. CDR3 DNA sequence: TGCAGCGTGAGGGTCGCGACCTATGGCTACACCTTC. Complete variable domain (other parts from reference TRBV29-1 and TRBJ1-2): SAVISQKPSRDICQRGTSLTIQCQVDSQVTMMFWYRQQPGQSLTLIATANQGSEATYESGFVIDKFPISRPNLTFSTLTVSNMSPEDSSIYLCSVRVATYGYTFGSGTRLTVV.

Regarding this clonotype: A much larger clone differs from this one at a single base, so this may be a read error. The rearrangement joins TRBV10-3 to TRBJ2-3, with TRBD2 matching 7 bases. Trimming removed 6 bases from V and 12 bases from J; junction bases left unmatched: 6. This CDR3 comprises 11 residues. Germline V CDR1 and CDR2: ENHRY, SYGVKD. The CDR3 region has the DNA TGTGCCATCAGCTTAGGACTAGTACAGTATTTT. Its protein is CAISLGLVQYF.

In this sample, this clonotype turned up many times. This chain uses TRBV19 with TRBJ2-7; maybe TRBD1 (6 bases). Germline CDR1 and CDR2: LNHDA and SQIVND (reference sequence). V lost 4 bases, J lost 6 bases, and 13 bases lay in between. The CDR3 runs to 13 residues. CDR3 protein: CASSSPQGREQYF. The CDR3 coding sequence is TGTGCCAGTAGTAGCCCACAGGGTCGCGAGCAGTACTTC.

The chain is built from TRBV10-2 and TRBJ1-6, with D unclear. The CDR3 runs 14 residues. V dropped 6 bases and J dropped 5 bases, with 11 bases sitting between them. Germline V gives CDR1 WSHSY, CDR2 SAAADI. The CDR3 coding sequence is TGCGCCAGCAGATCCGGACGGAATAATTCACCCCTCCACTTT. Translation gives CASRSGRNNSPLHF.

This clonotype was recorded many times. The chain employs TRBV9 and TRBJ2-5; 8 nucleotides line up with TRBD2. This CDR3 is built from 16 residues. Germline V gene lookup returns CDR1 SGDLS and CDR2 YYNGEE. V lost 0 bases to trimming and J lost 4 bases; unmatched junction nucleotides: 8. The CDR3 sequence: CASSVGTSLNGETQYF. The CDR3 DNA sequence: TGTGCCAGCAGCGTAGGGACTAGCCTGAACGGAGAGACCCAGTACTTC.

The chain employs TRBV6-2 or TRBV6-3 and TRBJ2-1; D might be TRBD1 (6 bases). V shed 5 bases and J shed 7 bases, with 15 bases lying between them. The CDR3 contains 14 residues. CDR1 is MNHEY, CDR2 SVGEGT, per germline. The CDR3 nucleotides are TGTGCCAGCAGTGTCAACACAGGGATGAATGAGCAGTTCTTC. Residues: CASSVNTGMNEQFF.

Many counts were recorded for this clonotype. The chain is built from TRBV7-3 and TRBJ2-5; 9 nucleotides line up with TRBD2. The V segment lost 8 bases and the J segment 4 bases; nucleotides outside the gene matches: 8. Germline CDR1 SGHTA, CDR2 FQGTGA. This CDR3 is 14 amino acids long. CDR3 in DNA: TGTGCCAGCGGCGGCGGGAGGGCCGGAGAGACCCAGTACTTC. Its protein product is CASGGGRAGETQYF.